This TCR beta chain was identified during a study of prognosis after radiotherapy for stage I lung cancer. This clonotype was recorded at least ten times. Template was genomic DNA; TCR beta CDR3 amplified in two multiplex PCR rounds. It was primers specific to each TRBV and TRBJ gene that first-round PCR used. In TCRdb, the multiplex PCR reads were re-called with MiXCR into one record per CDR3 protein. The sample includes approximately 28,000 distinct CDR3 sequences, about 41% of them seen just once. V was shortened by 5 bases and J by 9 bases, with 17 bases between the two germline ends. The CDR3 contains 14 residues. The germline V gene has CDR1 LNHDA and CDR2 SQIVND (reference sequence).

The chain has TRBV19 and TRBJ1-5; a weak D match, TRBD1 (5 bases). Sample: PBMCs, taken before or after stereotactic body radiation therapy (not recorded which). This receptor was identified in a donor over 45 with non-small cell lung cancer. The CDR3 is CASSGDRGFGPQHF. The CDR3 DNA is TGTGCCAGTAGTGGAGACAGAGGGTTCGGGCCCCAGCATTTT.